This entry lists 11 T cell receptor beta chains sequenced from one sample in a study of T cell responses to AZD1222 COVID-19 vaccine. TCRdb keeps only in-frame clones here, not all; method: immunoSEQ multiplex PCR. The sample lists roughly 120,000 clones; 92% were seen once. The specimen was peripheral blood, collected 28 days after the second AZD1222 dose. These receptors all stem from an adult who received the AZD1222 COVID-19 vaccine.

The chain joins TRBV5-1 to TRBJ2-2; 11 positions match TRBD1. The CDR3 length is 15 residues. The trim removed 3 bases at V and 5 bases at J, leaving 3 bases unmatched. CDR1 SGHRS and CDR2 YFSETQ come from the germline V gene. In DNA, the CDR3 is TGCGCCAGCAGCTACTGGGACAGGGGGACCGGGGAGCTGTTTTTT. Translating it yields CASSYWDRGTGELFF.

CDR3 sequence reads: CASSARGSDDSPLHF. In nucleotides, the CDR3 is TGCGCCAGCAGCGCCAGGGGATCGGATGATTCACCCCTCCACTTT. The rearrangement links TRBV5-1 to TRBJ1-6, with TRBD1 as a possible D gene (6 bases). The germline V gene encodes CDR1 SGHRS and CDR2 YFSETQ. There are 15 residues in the CDR3. V was pared by 4 bases and J by 8 bases, with 16 bases between.

The genes are TRBV6-5 and TRBJ2-7; 13 bases map to TRBD2. The germline V gene encodes CDR1 MNHEY and CDR2 SVGAGI. There are 15 residues in the CDR3. Trimming at V came to 2 bases and at J to 6 bases, leaving 4 bases not matched to a gene. The CDR3 sequence is CASSYTSGRAIEQYF. The DNA for the CDR3 is TGTGCCAGCAGTTACACTAGCGGGAGGGCCATCGAGCAGTACTTC.

This rearrangement joins TRBV4-1 to TRBJ2-7; D tentatively reads TRBD1 or TRBD2 (5 bases each). Trimming removed 1 base at V and 0 bases at J, with 10 bases between. Germline V gives CDR1 MGHRA, CDR2 YSYEKL. The length of the CDR3 is 15 residues. The CDR3 spells CASSQGAGSSYEQYF. CDR3 DNA: TGCGCCAGCAGCCAAGGGGCAGGGAGCTCCTACGAGCAGTACTTC.

The J gene is TRBJ1-1, the V gene TRBV2; maybe TRBD1 (6 bases). Germline V lookup: CDR1 SNHLY, CDR2 FYNNEI. V was clipped by 6 bases and J by 0 bases, with 11 bases between them. The CDR3 has 14 amino acids. The CDR3 bases are TGTGCCAGCAGAAAACAGGGTTTGAACACTGAAGCTTTCTTT. Translated: CASRKQGLNTEAFF. The full variable domain, rest sourced from reference TRBV2 and TRBJ1-1, is EPEVTQTPSHQVTQMGQEVILRCVPISNHLYFYWYRQILGQKVEFLVSFYNNEISEKSEIFDDQFSVERPDGSNFTLKIRSTKLEDSAMYFCASRKQGLNTEAFFGQGTRLTVV.

The chain couples TRBV7-2 to TRBJ1-2, with D perhaps matching TRBD1 (5 bases). Germline lookup yields CDR1 SGHTA and CDR2 FQGNSA. The CDR3 contains 13 residues. Trimming shortened V by 5 bases and J by 6 bases, and 13 bases separated the two germline ends. The CDR3 spells CASSNGREDGYTF. Here the CDR3 DNA reads TGTGCCAGCAGCAATGGCAGGGAGGATGGCTACACCTTC.

This chain uses TRBV11-2 with TRBJ1-6; no clear D. V gave up 0 bases and J gave up 8 bases, with 5 bases separating them. The CDR3 length is 13 residues. Germline CDR1 reads SGHAT; CDR2 reads FQNNGV. CDR3 loop: CASSLDVDSPLHF. The CDR3 coding sequence is TGTGCCAGCAGCTTAGATGTGGATTCACCCCTCCACTTT.

The chain employs TRBV3-1 (or the pseudogene TRBV3-2) and TRBJ1-3; TRBD1 might be the D (5 bases). Trimming removed 0 bases at V and 9 bases at J, with 12 bases between. Germline loops: CDR1 LGHDT, CDR2 YNNKEL (reference sequence). The CDR3 has 14 residues. The CDR3 is CASSQDQQVGTIYF. The CDR3 DNA is TGTGCCAGCAGCCAAGATCAACAGGTGGGCACCATATATTTT.

At least ten counts were recorded for this clone. This sequence joins TRBV3-1 (or the pseudogene TRBV3-2) and TRBJ1-6; 8 bases are a match to TRBD1. Germline V gene sequence: CDR1 LGHDT, CDR2 YNNKEL (reference sequence). The CDR3 length is 14 residues. V gave up 5 bases and J gave up 7 bases; unmatched junction bases: 4. The CDR3: CASSYQGANSPLHF. CDR3 nucleotides: TGTGCCAGCAGCTACCAGGGGGCCAATTCACCCCTCCACTTT.

The gene calls are TRBV5-1 and TRBJ2-3; D unclear. V lost 1 base, J lost 0 bases, and 12 bases lay in between. Germline V gene sequence: CDR1 SGHRS, CDR2 YFSETQ. This CDR3 contains 16 residues. As DNA, the CDR3 is TGCGCCAGCAGCTTGATTGGGTTGTCTAGCACAGATACGCAGTATTTT. Translated: CASSLIGLSSTDTQYF.

This clone was detected only once. The chain is built from TRBV19 and TRBJ1-5, with TRBD1 identical over 8 bases. The CDR3 has 15 residues. Trimming removed 6 bases from V and 4 bases from J; junction bases left unmatched: 8. Germline loops: CDR1 LNHDA, CDR2 SQIVND (reference sequence). The CDR3 nucleotides are TGTGCCAGTAGCCTGGACAGGGTTTGGAATCAGCCCCAGCATTTT. Its protein is CASSLDRVWNQPQHF.